This T cell receptor beta chain was captured in a study of blood T cell repertoires in COVID-19. TCRdb's table, derived via immunoSEQ multiplex PCR, lists solely in-frame clones and lacks some. The sample consists of around 250,000 clones, around 80% of them appearing once. CDR1 and CDR2 (germline): KGHSH, LQKENI. The CDR3 is made up of 16 amino acids. Trimming pared 5 bases from V and 0 bases from J, leaving 13 bases between. Each participant's cohort was designated according to participant-reported clinical history. The rearrangement joins TRBV18 to TRBJ2-2, with D uncertain. The sequence was collected from a man younger than 40 with acute COVID-19. Sequences were obtained from PBMCs or T cells enriched from blood (not recorded which). CDR3 coding DNA: TGTGCCAGCTCAGAGGTTAGAATCGCGAACACCGGGGAGCTGTTTTTT. Translated: CASSEVRIANTGELFF.